This entry lists 21 T cell receptor beta chains sequenced from one sample in a study of blood T cell repertoires in COVID-19. Assay: immunoSEQ multiplex PCR; the TCRdb copy retains only in-frame clones and omits some. The sample consists of more than 200,000 clones, about 85% of them appearing once. Sequences were obtained from peripheral blood. These receptors were obtained from a woman in her forties or fifties with COVID-19, enrolled during active disease.

The chain links TRBV15 to TRBJ1-4, with D possibly being TRBD1 (6 bases). V gave up 0 bases and J gave up 9 bases, with 14 bases separating them. CDR3 length: 15 amino acids. Looked up from germline, CDR1 is LNHNV and CDR2 is YYDKDF (reference sequence). The CDR3 protein is CATSRDRRGIKKLFF. CDR3 nucleotide sequence: TGTGCCACCAGCAGAGATCGAAGGGGGATCAAAAAACTGTTTTTT.

Only one count was recorded for this clone. This chain joins TRBV27 and TRBJ1-6; no clear D. Between the trimmed V and J ends, which lost 3 bases and 10 bases, there was a span of 13 bases. The germline V gene has CDR1 MNHEY and CDR2 SMNVEV (reference sequence). The CDR3 is 14 residues long. CDR3 in amino acids: CASSLVRAGSPLHF. The CDR3 DNA follows: TGTGCCAGCAGTTTGGTGCGGGCGGGATCACCCCTCCACTTT.

The V and J genes are TRBV5-1 and TRBJ1-2, with unresolved D. The CDR3 loop spans 12 amino acids. In germline, CDR1 is SGHRS, CDR2 YFSETQ. Deletions cut 5 bases from V and 11 bases from J, with 16 bases between. The CDR3 region has the DNA TGCGCCAGCAGACCGGAGACGGAGAAGTACACCTTC. It is translated as CASRPETEKYTF. Together with reference TRBV5-1 and TRBJ1-2, the CDR3 gives the full variable domain: KAGVTQTPRYLIKTRGQQVTLSCSPISGHRSVSWYQQTPGQGLQFLFEYFSETQRNKGNFPGRFSGRQFSNSRSEMNVSTLELGDSALYLCASRPETEKYTFGSGTRLTVV.

This clone was seen just once. J is TRBJ2-3 and V is TRBV27; TRBD2 matches 9 bases. This CDR3 is 16 amino acids long. Trimming cost V 4 bases and J 6 bases; bases outside gene matches: 11. Per germline, CDR1 MNHEY and CDR2 SMNVEV (reference sequence). CDR3 sequence (DNA): TGTGCCAGCAGTTCCCTAGCGGGGAGCCCTTGGGATACGCAGTATTTT. Translated, it gives CASSSLAGSPWDTQYF.

V is TRBV10-3 and J is TRBJ2-7, with D possibly being TRBD2 (6 bases). CDR3 size: 15 residues. V was shortened by 6 bases and J by 3 bases, with 18 bases between the two germline ends. Germline loops: CDR1 ENHRY, CDR2 SYGVKD. CDR3 nucleotides: TGTGCCATCAGGACGGGACTCCGCCCCTTCTACGAGCAGTACTTC. The encoded protein is CAIRTGLRPFYEQYF.

This chain uses TRBV29-1 with TRBJ1-2, with 7 bases aligning to TRBD1. The CDR3 has 14 amino acids. Germline V gene lookup returns CDR1 SQVTM and CDR2 ANQGSEA. The ends lost 4 bases at V and 3 bases at J; junction bases unmatched: 8. The CDR3 nucleotides read TGCAGCGTTGCATGGCGGCAGGGGGACTATGGCTACACCTTC. Its translation is CSVAWRQGDYGYTF.

The chain combines TRBV19 with TRBJ1-3; no clear D. Germline V lookup: CDR1 LNHDA, CDR2 SQIVND (reference sequence). This CDR3 has 16 residues. V gave up 3 bases and J gave up 0 bases, with 12 bases separating them. CDR3 in DNA: TGTGCCAGTAGTATTCCGGGGTCGTACTCTGGAAACACCATATATTTT. Its translation: CASSIPGSYSGNTIYF.

This chain connects TRBV11-3 to TRBJ2-5; TRBD2 aligns across 8 bases. Trimming cost V 5 bases and J 1 base; bases outside gene matches: 12. CDR3 length: 17 residues. The germline gives CDR1 SGHNT, CDR2 YENEEA. Here the CDR3 DNA reads TGTGCCAGCAGCCCGGGAAAGCGGGGGAGTTTCCAAGAGACCCAGTACTTC. This codes for CASSPGKRGSFQETQYF.

The V call is TRBV28, the J call TRBJ1-3; the match to TRBD1 covers 9 bases. Per the germline V gene, CDR1 is MDHEN and CDR2 is SYDVKM. CDR3 length equals 17 residues. With V trimmed by 4 bases and J by 3 bases, 10 bases remained unmatched. The CDR3 DNA follows: TGTGCCAGCAGTTCCCGACAGGGGGTAAGGGGTGGAAACACCATATATTTT. Translating gives CASSSRQGVRGGNTIYF.

This chain joins TRBV10-3 and TRBJ2-7; 12 bases fit TRBD1. Per germline, CDR1 ENHRY and CDR2 SYGVKD. Trimming at V came to 5 bases and at J to 5 bases, leaving 4 bases not matched to a gene. This CDR3 is 14 amino acids long. CDR3 bases: TGTGCCATCAGTCCCGGGACAGGGGGCAACGAGCAGTACTTC. Residues: CAISPGTGGNEQYF.

V usage is TRBV7-6 and J usage is TRBJ2-5, with 7 bases identical to TRBD1. J gave up 1 base and V 5 bases, and 4 bases lay outside the gene matches. Germline-derived CDR1 and CDR2 are SGHVS and FNYEAQ. The CDR3 is 14 residues long. The CDR3 region has the DNA TGTGCCAGCAGCCGTGGGACAGCCCAAGAGACCCAGTACTTC. It yields the protein CASSRGTAQETQYF.

This chain uses TRBV11-3 with TRBJ2-7; no clear D gene. The germline V gene has CDR1 SGHNT and CDR2 YENEEA. The V and J ends lost 1 base and 0 bases respectively, with 10 bases between them. The CDR3 length is 15 residues. The CDR3 sequence: CASSLAPSSSYEQYF. CDR3 in DNA: TGTGCCAGCAGCTTAGCGCCGTCTAGCTCCTACGAGCAGTACTTC.

The chain recombines TRBV10-3 with TRBJ2-2; 8 nucleotides line up with TRBD2. V lost 3 bases to trimming and J lost 0 bases; unmatched junction nucleotides: 3. Germline V CDR1 and CDR2: ENHRY, SYGVKD. The CDR3 covers 16 residues. CDR3 amino acids: CAISDGGASNTGELFF. CDR3 nucleotides: TGTGCCATCAGTGACGGGGGGGCCTCGAACACCGGGGAGCTGTTTTTT.

The V and J genes are TRBV11-3 and TRBJ2-7; 13 bases agree with TRBD2. Looked up from germline, CDR1 is SGHNT and CDR2 is YENEEA. V was pared by 1 base and J by 3 bases, with 3 bases of the junction left unmatched. The CDR3 runs 16 residues. DNA for the CDR3: TGTGCCAGCAGCTTAGGGGGACTAGCGGGGATCTACGAGCAGTACTTC. This codes for CASSLGGLAGIYEQYF.

The V call is TRBV5-1, the J call TRBJ2-5, with 9 nucleotides matching TRBD1. The V segment lost 7 bases and the J segment 4 bases; nucleotides outside the gene matches: 11. The CDR3 loop spans 15 amino acids. Germline loops: CDR1 SGHRS, CDR2 YFSETQ. As DNA, the CDR3 is TGCGCCAGCCGCCCCGGGACAGGGAGTCGAGAGACCCAGTACTTC. Amino acid sequence: CASRPGTGSRETQYF.

V and J are TRBV7-9 and TRBJ2-7; D possibly corresponds to TRBD2 (6 bases). V was cut by 2 bases and J by 6 bases, with 11 bases left in between. Germline CDR1 is SEHNR and CDR2 is FQNEAQ (reference sequence). There are 13 residues in the CDR3. In DNA, the CDR3 is TGTGCCAGCAGCTTACCGGGGGATATCGAGCAGTACTTC. This sequence encodes CASSLPGDIEQYF.

The genes are TRBV7-8 and TRBJ1-4; no definite D call. Germline CDR1 reads SGHVS; CDR2 reads FQNEAQ. V lost 5 bases and J 8 bases, leaving 12 bases between the germline ends. This CDR3 is built from 13 residues. The CDR3 is CASSPSLLEKLFF. In DNA, the CDR3 is TGTGCCAGCAGCCCGTCTCTGTTAGAAAAACTGTTTTTT.

The chain links TRBV30 to TRBJ2-3; D is uncertain. V lost 2 bases and J 1 base, leaving 13 bases between the germline ends. Looked up from germline, CDR1 is GTSNPN and CDR2 is SVGIG (reference sequence). CDR3 size: 15 residues. CDR3 sequence reads: CAWSRGGPGTDTQYF. CDR3 DNA sequence: TGTGCCTGGAGTCGAGGTGGTCCAGGCACAGATACGCAGTATTTT.

J is TRBJ1-2 and V is TRBV14; weak D call: TRBD1 (5 bases). There are 14 residues in the CDR3. The V gene lost 4 bases and the J gene lost 10 bases, with 19 bases spanning the gap. Looked up from germline, CDR1 is SGHDN and CDR2 is FVKESK. CDR3 coding DNA: TGTGCCAGCAGCCCTCCCGGGGGGACGGGACCCTACACCTTC. Translated: CASSPPGGTGPYTF.

The chain joins TRBV25-1 to TRBJ1-5, with D perhaps matching TRBD1 (6 bases). Germline V gives CDR1 MGHDK, CDR2 SYGVNS. Trimming removed 5 bases at V and 4 bases at J, with 15 bases between. The CDR3 contains 15 residues. The CDR3 DNA follows: TGTGCCAGCAGTCCCCGGGGGGCGGGGAATCAGCCCCAGCATTTT. This sequence encodes CASSPRGAGNQPQHF.

The chain's CDR3 is CASRLTGGNQPQHF. The CDR3 coding sequence is TGTGCCAGCAGACTGACAGGGGGCAATCAGCCCCAGCATTTT. This chain uses TRBV27 with TRBJ1-5; TRBD1 matches at 8 bases. With V trimmed by 6 bases and J by 2 bases, 3 bases remained unmatched. Looked up from germline, CDR1 is MNHEY and CDR2 is SMNVEV (reference sequence). The CDR3 contains 14 residues.